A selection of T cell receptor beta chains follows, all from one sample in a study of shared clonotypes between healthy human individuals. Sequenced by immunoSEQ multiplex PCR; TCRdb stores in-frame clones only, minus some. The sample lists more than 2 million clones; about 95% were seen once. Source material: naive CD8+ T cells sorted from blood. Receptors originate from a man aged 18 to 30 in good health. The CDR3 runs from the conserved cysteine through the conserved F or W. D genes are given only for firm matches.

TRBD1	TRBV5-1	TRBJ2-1	TGCGCCAGCAGCAACCGGGACAGGGGCGAAATATACGTGCAGTTCTTC	CASSNRDRGEIYVQFF
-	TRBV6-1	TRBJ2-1	TGTGCCAGCAGTGAAGCGCCGGGGCCTGAGCAGTTCTTC	CASSEAPGPEQFF
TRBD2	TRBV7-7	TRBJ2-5	TGTGCTAGCAGCCCCCGACTAGCGGGGGAAGAGACCCAGTACTTC	CASSPRLAGEETQYF
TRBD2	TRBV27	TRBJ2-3	TGTGCCAGCAGGGTCAGCGGGAGAGGCACAGATACGCAGTATTTT	CASRVSGRGTDTQYF
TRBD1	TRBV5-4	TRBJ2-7	TGTGCCAGCAGTTTAGGACAGGGTAGCTCCTACGAGCAGTACTTC	CASSLGQGSSYEQYF
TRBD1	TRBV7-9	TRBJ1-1	TGTGCCAGCAGCGCCCGACAGGGGGCGGGTACTGAAGCTTTCTTT	CASSARQGAGTEAFF
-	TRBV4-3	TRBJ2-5	TGCGCCAGCAGCAAAATGTTCGGTCAAGAGACCCAGTACTTC	CASSKMFGQETQYF
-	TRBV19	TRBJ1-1	TGTGCCAGTAGTTACGCTTTAGGAGGGGTAATGAACACTGAAGCTTTCTTT	CASSYALGGVMNTEAFF
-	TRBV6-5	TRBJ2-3	TGTGCCAGCAGTTACGCGGGGTTCACAGATACGCAGTATTTT	CASSYAGFTDTQYF
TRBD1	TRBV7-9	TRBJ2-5	TGTGCCAGCAGCTTACCTCGTGACAGGGCACCCCAAGAGACCCAGTACTTC	CASSLPRDRAPQETQYF
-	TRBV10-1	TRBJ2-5	TGCGCCAGCAGTGAAGGGATGCTGGGGCGGGAGACCCAGTACTTC	CASSEGMLGRETQYF
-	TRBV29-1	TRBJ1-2	TGCAGCGTTGAAGGAAGTCCACCCGACAGTTTTGTTAACTATGGCTACACCTTC	CSVEGSPPDSFVNYGYTF
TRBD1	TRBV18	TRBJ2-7	TGTGCCAGCTCACCATATGCAGGACAGGGGCCCTACGAGCAGTACTTC	CASSPYAGQGPYEQYF